This TCR beta chain was sequenced during a study of cytomegalovirus exposure and HLA in healthy donors. Study outcomes and limitations: Several of the most significant clusters were apparently associated with common viral pathogens in a later analysis. Roughly uniform depth of sequencing across donors was assumed in presence/absence analyses.

PCR was performed using 60 Vbeta and 13 Jbeta primers. The method was immunoSEQ multiplex PCR; TCRdb's version includes in-frame clones alone and lacks a portion of them. Among roughly 150,000 clones listed, over 70% were seen once. The CDR3 has 14 amino acids. V shed 5 bases and J shed 0 bases, with 10 bases lying between them. Germline CDR1 reads SNHLY; CDR2 reads FYNNEI. A word on this clone: Its antigen is not identified.

The clonotype originates from a boy aged 2 to 10 in good health and CMV-seronegative. The J gene is TRBJ1-2, the V gene TRBV2; unclear D gene. The sample comprised PBMCs. This CDR3 reads CASSPELSNYGYTF. CDR3 DNA sequence: TGTGCCAGCAGTCCCGAGTTATCTAACTATGGCTACACCTTC. The entire variable domain, with the rest obtained from reference TRBV2 and TRBJ1-2, is as follows: EPEVTQTPSHQVTQMGQEVILRCVPISNHLYFYWYRQILGQKVEFLVSFYNNEISEKSEIFDDQFSVERPDGSNFTLKIRSTKLEDSAMYFCASSPELSNYGYTFGSGTRLTVV.